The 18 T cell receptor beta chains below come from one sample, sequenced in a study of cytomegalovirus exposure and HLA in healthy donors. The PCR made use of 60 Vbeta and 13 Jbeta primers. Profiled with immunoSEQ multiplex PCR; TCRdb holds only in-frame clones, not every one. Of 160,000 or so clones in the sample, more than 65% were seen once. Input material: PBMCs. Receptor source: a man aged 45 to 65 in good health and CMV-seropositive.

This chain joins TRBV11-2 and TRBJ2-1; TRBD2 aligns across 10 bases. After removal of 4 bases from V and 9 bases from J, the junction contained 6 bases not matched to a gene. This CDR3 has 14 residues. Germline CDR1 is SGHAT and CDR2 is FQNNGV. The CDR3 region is CASSYRTSGSEQFF. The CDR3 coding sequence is TGTGCCAGCAGCTACCGGACTAGCGGAAGTGAGCAGTTCTTC. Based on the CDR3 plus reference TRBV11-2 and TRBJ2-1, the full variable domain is EAGVAQSPRYKIIEKRQSVAFWCNPISGHATLYWYQQILGQGPKLLIQFQNNGVVDDSQLPKDRFSAERLKGVDSTLKIQPAKLEDSAVYLCASSYRTSGSEQFFGPGTRLTVL.

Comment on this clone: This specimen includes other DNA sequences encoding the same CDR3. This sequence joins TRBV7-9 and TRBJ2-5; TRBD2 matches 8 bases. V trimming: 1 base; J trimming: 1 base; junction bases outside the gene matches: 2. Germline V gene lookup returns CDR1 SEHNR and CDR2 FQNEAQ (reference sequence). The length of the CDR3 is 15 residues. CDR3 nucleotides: TGTGCCAGCAGCTTAGGCGGGGGGATCCAAGAGACCCAGTACTTC. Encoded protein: CASSLGGGIQETQYF.

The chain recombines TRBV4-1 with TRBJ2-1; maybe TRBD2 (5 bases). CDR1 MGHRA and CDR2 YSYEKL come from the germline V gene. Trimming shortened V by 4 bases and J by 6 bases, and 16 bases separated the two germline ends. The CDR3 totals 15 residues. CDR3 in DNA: TGCGCCAGCAGCCCCCGGGATCAGCCGGGCAATGAGCAGTTCTTC. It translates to CASSPRDQPGNEQFF.

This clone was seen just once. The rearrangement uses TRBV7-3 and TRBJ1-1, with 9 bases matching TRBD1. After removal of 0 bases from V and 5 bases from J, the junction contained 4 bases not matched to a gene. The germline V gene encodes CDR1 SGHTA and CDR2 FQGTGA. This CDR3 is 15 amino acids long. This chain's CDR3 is CASSLTGTGLTEAFF. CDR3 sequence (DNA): TGTGCCAGCAGCTTAACCGGGACAGGGTTGACTGAAGCTTTCTTT.

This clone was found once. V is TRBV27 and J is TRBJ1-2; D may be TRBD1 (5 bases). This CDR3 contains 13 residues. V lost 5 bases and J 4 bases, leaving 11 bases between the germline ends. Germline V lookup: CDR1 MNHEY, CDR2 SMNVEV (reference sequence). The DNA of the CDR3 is TGTGCCAGCAGTCTGGGGCGCACCTATGGCTACACCTTC. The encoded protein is CASSLGRTYGYTF.

The CDR3 loop reads CASSPRTGAADGYTF. DNA for the CDR3: TGTGCCAGTAGTCCTAGGACAGGGGCCGCTGATGGCTACACCTTC. The chain joins TRBV19 to TRBJ1-2, with 9 bases matching TRBD1. In germline, CDR1 is LNHDA, CDR2 SQIVND (reference sequence). The CDR3 contains 15 residues. V was clipped by 5 bases and J by 6 bases; unmatched bases: 10.

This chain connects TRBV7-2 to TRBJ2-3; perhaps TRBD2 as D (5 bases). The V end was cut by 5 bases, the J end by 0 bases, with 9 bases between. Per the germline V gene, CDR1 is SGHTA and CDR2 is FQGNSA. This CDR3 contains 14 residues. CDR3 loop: CASSTRTSTDTQYF. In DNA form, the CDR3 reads TGTGCCAGCAGCACCCGGACTAGCACAGATACGCAGTATTTT.

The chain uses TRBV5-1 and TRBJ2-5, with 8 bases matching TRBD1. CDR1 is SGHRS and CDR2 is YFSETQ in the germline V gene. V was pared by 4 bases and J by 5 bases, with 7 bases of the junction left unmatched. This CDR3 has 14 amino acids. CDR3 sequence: CASSRTGTGETQYF. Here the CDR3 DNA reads TGCGCCAGCAGCAGGACAGGGACGGGGGAGACCCAGTACTTC.

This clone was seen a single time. The DNA for the CDR3 is TGTGCCACCTCAACGGGGGGTAGAAACATTCAGTACTTC. Protein: CATSTGGRNIQYF. The chain couples TRBV5-6 to TRBJ2-4, with TRBD2 matching 7 bases. The CDR3 loop spans 13 amino acids. Germline values: CDR1 SGHDT, CDR2 YYEEEE. V was pared by 9 bases and J by 6 bases, with 9 bases of the junction left unmatched. Full variable domain (remainder filled in from reference TRBV5-6 and TRBJ2-4): DAGVTQSPTHLIKTRGQQVTLRCSPKSGHDTVSWYQQALGQGPQFIFQYYEEEERQRGNFPDRFSGHQFPNYSSELNVNALLLGDSALYLCATSTGGRNIQYFGAGTRLSVL.

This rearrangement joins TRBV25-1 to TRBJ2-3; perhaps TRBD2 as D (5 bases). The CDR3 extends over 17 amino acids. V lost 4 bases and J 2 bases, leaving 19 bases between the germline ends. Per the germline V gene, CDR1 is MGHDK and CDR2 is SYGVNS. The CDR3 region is CASSAAGGPLDTDTQYF. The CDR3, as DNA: TGTGCCAGCAGTGCGGCGGGCGGGCCTCTGGACACAGATACGCAGTATTTT.

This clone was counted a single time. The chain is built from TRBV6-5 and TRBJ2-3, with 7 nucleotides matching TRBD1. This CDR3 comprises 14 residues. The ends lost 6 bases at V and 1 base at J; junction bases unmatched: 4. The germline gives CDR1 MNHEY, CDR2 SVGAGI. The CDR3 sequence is CASSPTGGTDTQYF. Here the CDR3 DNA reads TGTGCCAGCAGCCCTACAGGGGGCACAGATACGCAGTATTTT.

The CDR3 DNA is TGTGCCACCAGCAGAGACGGGGGGCAAGAGACCCAGTACTTC. It encodes CATSRDGGQETQYF. V gene TRBV15 combines with J gene TRBJ2-5, with TRBD2 identical over 7 bases. The CDR3 contains 14 residues. V shed 0 bases, J shed 2 bases, and the junction held 0 bases outside the gene matches. In germline, CDR1 is LNHNV, CDR2 YYDKDF (reference sequence). Combining the CDR3 with reference TRBV15 and TRBJ2-5 gives the whole variable domain DAMVIQNPRYQVTQFGKPVTLSCSQTLNHNVMYWYQQKSSQAPKLLFHYYDKDFNNEADTPDNFQSRRPNTSFCFLDIRSPGLGDTAMYLCATSRDGGQETQYFGPGTRLLVL.

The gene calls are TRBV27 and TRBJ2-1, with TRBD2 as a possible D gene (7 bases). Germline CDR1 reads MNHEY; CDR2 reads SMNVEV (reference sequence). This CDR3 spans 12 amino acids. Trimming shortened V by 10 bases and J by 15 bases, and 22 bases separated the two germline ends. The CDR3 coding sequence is TGTGCCACCAAACTGGGAGGGGGTATATGGTTCTTC. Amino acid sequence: CATKLGGGIWFF.

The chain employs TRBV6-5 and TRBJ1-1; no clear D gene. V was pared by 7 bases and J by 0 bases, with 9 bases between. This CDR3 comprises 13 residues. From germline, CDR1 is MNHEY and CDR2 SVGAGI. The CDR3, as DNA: TGTGCCAGCATGGCTCCCATGAACACTGAAGCTTTCTTT. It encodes CASMAPMNTEAFF.

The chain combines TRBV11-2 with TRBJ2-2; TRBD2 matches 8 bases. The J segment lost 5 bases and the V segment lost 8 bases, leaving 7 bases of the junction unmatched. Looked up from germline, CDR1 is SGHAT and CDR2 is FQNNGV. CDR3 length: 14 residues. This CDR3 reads CASQPGGKTGELFF. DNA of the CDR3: TGTGCCAGCCAGCCGGGGGGGAAAACCGGGGAGCTGTTTTTT.

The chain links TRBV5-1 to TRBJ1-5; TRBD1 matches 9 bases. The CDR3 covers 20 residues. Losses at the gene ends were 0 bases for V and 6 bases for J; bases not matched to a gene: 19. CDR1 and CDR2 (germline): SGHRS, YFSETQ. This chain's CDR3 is CASSLDGLGDREIEGQPQHF. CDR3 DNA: TGCGCCAGCAGCTTGGACGGGTTAGGGGACAGGGAAATTGAGGGTCAGCCCCAGCATTTT.

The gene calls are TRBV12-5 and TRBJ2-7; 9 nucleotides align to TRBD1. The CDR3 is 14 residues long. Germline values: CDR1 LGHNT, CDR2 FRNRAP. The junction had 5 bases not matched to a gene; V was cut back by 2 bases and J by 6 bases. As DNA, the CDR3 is TGTGCTAGTGGTTTGAACAGGGGGCGCGCCGAGCAGTACTTC. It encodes CASGLNRGRAEQYF.

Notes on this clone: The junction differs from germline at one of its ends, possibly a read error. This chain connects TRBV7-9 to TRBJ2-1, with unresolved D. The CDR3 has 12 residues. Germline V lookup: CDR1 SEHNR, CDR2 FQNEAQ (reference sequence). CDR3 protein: CSSSRSTNEQFF. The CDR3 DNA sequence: TGTTCCAGCAGCCGATCTACGAATGAGCAGTTCTTC.